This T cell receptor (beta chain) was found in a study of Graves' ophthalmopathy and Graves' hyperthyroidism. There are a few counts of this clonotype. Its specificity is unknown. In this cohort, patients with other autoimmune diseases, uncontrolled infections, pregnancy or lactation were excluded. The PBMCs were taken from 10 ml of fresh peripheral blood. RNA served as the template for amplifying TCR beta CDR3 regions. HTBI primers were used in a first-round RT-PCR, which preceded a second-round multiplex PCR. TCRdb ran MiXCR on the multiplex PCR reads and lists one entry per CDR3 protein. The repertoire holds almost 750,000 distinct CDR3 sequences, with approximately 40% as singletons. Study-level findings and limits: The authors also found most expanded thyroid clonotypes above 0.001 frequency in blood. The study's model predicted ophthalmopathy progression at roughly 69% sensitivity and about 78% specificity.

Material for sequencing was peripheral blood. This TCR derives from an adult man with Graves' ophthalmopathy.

DNA of the CDR3: TGTGCCAGCAGTGAAGCCAGCGGGGGGTTGGGCTCTGGGGCCAACGTCCTGACTTTC. This encodes CASSEASGGLGSGANVLTF. The rearrangement uses TRBV6-1 and TRBJ2-6; 9 bases agree with TRBD2. V shed 0 bases, J shed 0 bases, and the junction held 6 bases outside the gene matches. The CDR3 has 19 residues. From germline, CDR1 is MNHNS and CDR2 SASEGT.